This entry concerns a single TCR beta chain. The antigen remains undetermined. This entry comes from a study of cytomegalovirus exposure and HLA in healthy donors. The PCR was carried out with 60 Vbeta primers and 13 Jbeta primers. TCRdb keeps only in-frame clones here, not all; method: immunoSEQ multiplex PCR. The sample has 90,000 to 150,000 clones, around 80% seen once. Findings of the study overall: When analyzed later, a missense DCLRE1C variant was found to be linked to TCR beta V- and J-gene trimming. The study listed 150 to 200 cytomegalovirus-associated TCR beta chains. Reports indicate that TCR beta sequences accurately predicted the HLA-A and HLA-B alleles of most subjects. In a later analysis, at a false discovery rate of 0.05, over 15,000 TCR beta sequences were associated with HLA alleles.

Trimming left V 3 bases short and J 4 bases short, with 13 bases between. CDR1 and CDR2 from the germline V gene are MDHEN and SYDVKM. CDR3 size: 15 residues. Sequenced material: PBMCs. The V and J genes are TRBV28 and TRBJ1-3; D unclear. This TCR was sampled from a female donor in good health and CMV-seronegative. CDR3 nucleotides: TGTGCCAGCAGTTTTATAAGGAGCGGAGGAAACACCATATATTTT. The encoded protein is CASSFIRSGGNTIYF.